Below, 12 T cell receptor beta chains from the same sample are listed, as sequenced in a study of type 1 regulatory T cells. Study findings and constraints: Tr1 cells had a more restricted TCR repertoire than non-Tr1 cells.

MiXCR, run by TCRdb on the reads, gives a single entry per CDR3 protein. The table shows tens of thousands of distinct CDR3 sequences, with less than 25% occurring only once. The antigens these receptors bind are not known. Sequenced: cultured type 1 regulatory T (Tr1) cells, either the whole culture or a sorted fraction (not recorded which). The receptors originated from a human donor in good health.

This clonotype has more than one count but fewer than ten. The junction and the germline gene differ at one end; a read error may be behind it. The chain combines TRBV20-1 with TRBJ2-1; tentatively, D is TRBD2 (5 bases). CDR1 and CDR2 (germline): DFQATT, SNEGSKA (reference sequence). The CDR3 has 14 residues. This CDR3 reads CSTRESPPWNEQFF. The CDR3 coding sequence is TGCAGTACTAGAGAATCCCCCCCGTGGAATGAGCAGTTCTTC.

The genes are TRBV11-3 and TRBJ2-2; D call uncertain. CDR3 length: 12 amino acids. Per the germline V gene, CDR1 is SGHNT and CDR2 is YENEEA. With 4 bases removed from V and 6 bases from J, the gap between germline ends came to 6 bases. The DNA for the CDR3 is TGTGCCAGCAGCTGGAAACCCGGGGAGCTGTTTTTT. Translated: CASSWKPGELFF. The whole variable domain, remainder taken from reference TRBV11-3 and TRBJ2-2, is EAGVVQSPRYKIIEKKQPVAFWCNPISGHNTLYWYLQNLGQGPELLIRYENEEAVDDSQLPKDRFSAERLKGVDSTLKIQPAELGDSAVYLCASSWKPGELFFGEGSRLTVL.

This clonotype was detected only a few times. This chain joins TRBV5-1 and TRBJ2-1, with D possibly being TRBD1 (5 bases). The CDR3 is made up of 14 amino acids. The V and J ends lost 1 base and 6 bases respectively, with 11 bases between them. Germline V lookup: CDR1 SGHRS, CDR2 YFSETQ. This CDR3 is CASSLFRGGNEQFF. DNA for the CDR3: TGCGCCAGCAGCTTGTTTAGGGGCGGCAATGAGCAGTTCTTC.

The chain combines TRBV7-2 with TRBJ2-2, with a possible D match to TRBD1 (5 bases). The CDR3 sequence is 14 residues long. The V end was cut by 0 bases, the J end by 7 bases, with 9 bases between. From germline, CDR1 is SGHTA and CDR2 FQGNSA. The CDR3 reads CASSLAPGYGELFF. The CDR3 DNA reads as TGTGCCAGCAGCTTAGCCCCAGGGTACGGGGAGCTGTTTTTT.

The CDR3 DNA is TGTGCCAGCGAACGCCGGGACTCTTACAATGAGCAGTTCTTC. Encoded protein: CASERRDSYNEQFF. The chain employs TRBV6-1 and TRBJ2-1; tentative D call: TRBD2 (6 bases). Between the trimmed V and J ends, which lost 8 bases and 4 bases, there was a span of 15 bases. The V gene's germline CDR1 is MNHNS and CDR2 SASEGT. This CDR3 is built from 14 residues.

The chain joins TRBV7-2 to TRBJ2-7; maybe TRBD2 (6 bases). The germline CDR1 and CDR2 sequences are SGHTA and FQGNSA. Trimming removed 7 bases from V and 2 bases from J, with 18 bases in between. The CDR3 covers 15 residues. CDR3: CASTITPGVPYEQYF. The CDR3 nucleotides are TGTGCCAGCACCATTACCCCGGGGGTTCCCTACGAGCAGTACTTC.

The table lists this clonotype with a few counts. The chain carries TRBV12-3 or TRBV12-4 and TRBJ1-1; TRBD1 matches at 7 bases. This CDR3 region has 14 residues. V shed 6 bases and J 3 bases; nucleotides not matched to a gene: 7. The CDR3 DNA follows: TGTGCCAGCAGCCCGACAGGGCGTGACACTGAAGCTTTCTTT. Its translation is CASSPTGRDTEAFF.

V usage is TRBV10-3 and J usage is TRBJ1-5; 7 positions agree with TRBD1. V shed 2 bases and J 2 bases; nucleotides not matched to a gene: 9. This CDR3 has 17 amino acids. Germline lookup yields CDR1 ENHRY and CDR2 SYGVKD. CDR3 region: CAISEAGGQWGNQPQHF. The CDR3, as DNA: TGTGCCATCAGTGAGGCAGGGGGTCAGTGGGGCAATCAGCCCCAGCATTTT.

This clonotype was seen a handful of times. In DNA, the CDR3 is TGTGCCAGCAGCTTAGTTGGAGGTGAGCAGTTCTTC. It encodes CASSLVGGEQFF. This chain uses TRBV7-9 with TRBJ2-1; maybe TRBD2 (5 bases). The CDR3 is made up of 12 amino acids. Per germline, CDR1 SEHNR and CDR2 FQNEAQ (reference sequence). The V end was cut by 1 base, the J end by 9 bases, with 7 bases between.

The chain recombines TRBV20-1 with TRBJ1-1; D unclear. The CDR3 is 13 amino acids. The V gene lost 6 bases and the J gene lost 1 base, with 12 bases spanning the gap. Germline loops: CDR1 DFQATT, CDR2 SNEGSKA (reference sequence). CDR3 nucleotide sequence: TGCAGTGCCCAGCGCGGAGGGAACACTGAAGCTTTCTTT. This translates into CSAQRGGNTEAFF.

The chain is built from TRBV6-5 and TRBJ1-4; TRBD1 agrees at 8 bases. The CDR3 length is 15 residues. The germline V gene has CDR1 MNHEY and CDR2 SVGAGI. V trimming: 5 bases; J trimming: 8 bases; junction bases outside the gene matches: 10. CDR3 amino acids: CASSREPGQVEKLFF. CDR3 bases: TGTGCCAGCAGTCGGGAACCGGGACAGGTCGAAAAACTGTTTTTT.

CDR3 sequence reads: CSARPGSRNTGELFF. Here the CDR3 DNA reads TGCAGTGCTAGGCCTGGTAGCAGGAACACCGGGGAGCTGTTTTTT. This chain joins TRBV20-1 and TRBJ2-2; D gene uncertain. The CDR3 contains 15 residues. Germline V gene lookup returns CDR1 DFQATT and CDR2 SNEGSKA (reference sequence). V shed 3 bases and J shed 1 base, with 12 bases lying between them.